This record concerns one TCR beta chain sequence. This sample was included in a study of blood T cell repertoires in COVID-19. Looking at the study overall: PBMCs, B-cell-depleted T cells, or T cells were the source of the cDNA or gDNA that made up the material.

In the study's own analysis: Using reference gene primer amplification, nucleated cell counts were estimated. TCRdb's copy holds only in-frame clones and misses some; the assay was immunoSEQ multiplex PCR. V and J calls and clone size come straight from that table; D and trimming were deduced from the DNA. Among roughly 250,000 clones listed, around 89% were seen once. Germline CDR1 is SGHTA and CDR2 is FQGTGA. V gave up 2 bases and J gave up 4 bases; unmatched junction bases: 4. This CDR3 has 15 residues. Sequencing input: peripheral blood. This sequence originates from a young man with acute or convalescent COVID-19. V is TRBV7-3 and J is TRBJ2-3; 9 bases line up with TRBD2. Here the CDR3 reads CASSLAIAGADTQYF. CDR3 coding DNA: TGTGCCAGCAGCTTAGCTATAGCGGGGGCAGATACGCAGTATTTT. Together with reference TRBV7-3 and TRBJ2-3, the CDR3 gives the full variable domain: GAGVSQTPSNKVTEKGKYVELRCDPISGHTALYWYRQSLGQGPEFLIYFQGTGAADDSGLPNDRFFAVRPEGSVSTLKIQRTERGDSAVYLCASSLAIAGADTQYFGPGTRLTVL.